This entry lists 21 T cell receptor beta chains sequenced from one sample in a study of cytomegalovirus exposure and HLA in healthy donors. It was with 60 Vbeta and 13 Jbeta primers that the PCR ran. The method was immunoSEQ multiplex PCR; TCRdb's version includes in-frame clones alone and lacks a portion of them. The sample lists about 210,000 clones, about 80% seen once, with approximately 2% in the top ten. The source material was PBMCs. Receptors originate from a male donor in good health and CMV-seronegative.

Remarks on this clone: The junction shows a germline mismatch at one end, possibly a read error. This chain joins TRBV7-2 and TRBJ2-7, with 9 bases identical to TRBD1. Germline V gene data show CDR1 as SGHTA and CDR2 as FQGNSA. This CDR3 contains 14 residues. The CDR3 is CASSLGDRDSRTDF. The CDR3, as DNA: TGTGCCAGCAGCTTAGGGGACAGGGATTCGCGGACCGATTTC.

CDR3 nucleotides: TGTGCCAGCGGAGACCCCCCGATGGGTGGTACGCAGTATTTT. Translation: CASGDPPMGGTQYF. This chain joins TRBV6-5 and TRBJ2-3, with unresolved D. Deletions cut 8 bases from V and 8 bases from J, with 20 bases between. CDR1 and CDR2 from the germline V gene are MNHEY and SVGAGI. The CDR3 runs to 14 residues.

The rearrangement joins TRBV7-3 to TRBJ2-1; 10 nucleotides agree with TRBD2. CDR3 length: 16 amino acids. V was pared by 2 bases and J by 3 bases, with 4 bases of the junction left unmatched. Germline loops: CDR1 SGHTA, CDR2 FQGTGA. The CDR3 coding sequence is TGTGCCAGCAGCTTATGGGGGACTAGCGACTACAATGAGCAGTTCTTC. It translates to CASSLWGTSDYNEQFF. Complete variable domain (other parts from reference TRBV7-3 and TRBJ2-1): GAGVSQTPSNKVTEKGKYVELRCDPISGHTALYWYRQSLGQGPEFLIYFQGTGAADDSGLPNDRFFAVRPEGSVSTLKIQRTERGDSAVYLCASSLWGTSDYNEQFFGPGTRLTVL.

This chain links TRBV15 with TRBJ2-7, with D possibly TRBD1 on 5 matching bases. Trimming removed 0 bases at V and 3 bases at J, with 12 bases between. CDR1 and CDR2 (germline): LNHNV, YYDKDF (reference sequence). The CDR3 sequence is 15 residues long. The CDR3 DNA is TGTGCCACCAGCAGAGATCTGCAACAGGTCTACGAGCAGTACTTC. This sequence encodes CATSRDLQQVYEQYF.

This chain uses TRBV21-1 with TRBJ2-2; TRBD1 is taken as the D call from the table, unchecked against the DNA. TRBV21-1 is classified as a pseudogene. The CDR3 has 19 residues. The CDR3 here is CASSKERRDRGRGSGELFF. The DNA for the CDR3 is TGTGCCAGCAGCAAAGAACGCCGGGACAGGGGGCGCGGGAGCGGGGAGCTGTTTTTT.

The CDR3 region is CATSSIGGAQYF. In DNA form, the CDR3 reads TGTGCCACCAGCAGTATAGGAGGAGCCCAGTACTTC. This rearrangement joins TRBV15 to TRBJ2-5; weak D call: TRBD2 (5 bases). This CDR3 region has 12 residues. Germline CDR1 LNHNV, CDR2 YYDKDF (reference sequence). Trimming removed 3 bases from V and 9 bases from J, with 11 bases in between.

This clone was seen only a few times. This chain connects TRBV7-2 to TRBJ1-5; D ambiguous. Germline-derived CDR1 and CDR2 are SGHTA and FQGNSA. The CDR3 loop spans 15 amino acids. Trimming took off 3 bases at V and 0 bases at J, with 9 bases between the two ends. The CDR3: CASSFSADSNQPQHF. CDR3 nucleotides: TGTGCCAGCAGCTTTTCAGCGGATAGCAATCAGCCCCAGCATTTT.

Points on this clone: Other DNA sequences in the same sample also yield this CDR3. J is TRBJ1-2 and V is TRBV7-2; a weak D match, TRBD1 (6 bases). The CDR3 runs to 13 residues. V was shortened by 1 base and J by 8 bases, with 11 bases between the two germline ends. From germline, CDR1 is SGHTA and CDR2 FQGNSA. The CDR3 region has the DNA TGTGCCAGCAGCTTAGAGCGGGGGCTCGGCTACACCTTC. It yields the protein CASSLERGLGYTF.

V is TRBV9 and J is TRBJ2-1; TRBD2 matches at 7 bases. V lost 0 bases to trimming and J lost 7 bases; unmatched junction nucleotides: 13. Germline lookup yields CDR1 SGDLS and CDR2 YYNGEE. The CDR3 runs 17 residues. CDR3 residues: CASSVDFSGTPGNEQFF. CDR3 coding DNA: TGTGCCAGCAGCGTAGATTTCAGCGGGACCCCCGGGAATGAGCAGTTCTTC.

The rearrangement links TRBV4-1 to TRBJ1-1, with D maybe TRBD1 (6 bases). The length of the CDR3 is 16 residues. Germline lookup yields CDR1 MGHRA and CDR2 YSYEKL. V was pared by 1 base and J by 5 bases, with 17 bases between. The CDR3 DNA is TGCGCCAGCAGCCAAGGGGGGGGCAGGGGAGGGACTGAAGCTTTCTTT. Amino acids: CASSQGGGRGGTEAFF.

The genes are TRBV19 and TRBJ2-7; 10 nucleotides line up with TRBD2. Trimming cost V 5 bases and J 2 bases; bases outside gene matches: 6. Germline V gene data show CDR1 as LNHDA and CDR2 as SQIVND (reference sequence). The CDR3 is made up of 15 amino acids. Here the CDR3 reads CASSPPSGGTYEQYF. The DNA for the CDR3 is TGTGCCAGTAGTCCTCCTAGCGGGGGTACCTACGAGCAGTACTTC.

The CDR3 here is CASRTLRGEAFF. For the CDR3, the DNA is TGTGCCAGCAGGACCCTTCGGGGTGAAGCTTTCTTT. The rearrangement joins TRBV28 to TRBJ1-1; D is unclear. V was shortened by 6 bases and J by 7 bases, with 12 bases between the two germline ends. Germline V gives CDR1 MDHEN, CDR2 SYDVKM. The CDR3 covers 12 residues.

Details on this clone: Other nucleotide sequences in the sample specify the same CDR3. The genes are TRBV7-9 and TRBJ2-7; D remains unclear. The V end was cut by 3 bases, the J end by 4 bases, with 4 bases between. Germline V CDR1 and CDR2: SEHNR, FQNEAQ (reference sequence). CDR3 length: 11 amino acids. CDR3 residues: CASSFNYEQYF. The CDR3 coding sequence is TGTGCCAGCAGCTTCAATTACGAGCAGTACTTC.

CDR3 region: CASSLIHRAGTEAFF. In nucleotides, the CDR3 is TGTGCCAGCAGTTTAATTCACAGGGCAGGTACTGAAGCTTTCTTT. The genes are TRBV28 and TRBJ1-1; a weak D match, TRBD1 (6 bases). In germline, CDR1 is MDHEN, CDR2 SYDVKM. There are 15 residues in the CDR3. V lost 2 bases and J lost 5, with 15 bases in between. Supplemented by reference TRBV28 and TRBJ1-1, the full variable domain reads DVKVTQSSRYLVKRTGEKVFLECVQDMDHENMFWYRQDPGLGLRLIYFSYDVKMKEKGDIPEGYSVSREKKERFSLILESASTNQTSMYLCASSLIHRAGTEAFFGQGTRLTVV.

V is TRBV9 and J is TRBJ2-3, with TRBD2 matching over 8 bases. V shed 2 bases, J shed 6 bases, and the junction held 8 bases outside the gene matches. Germline V gene lookup returns CDR1 SGDLS and CDR2 YYNGEE. This CDR3 region has 15 residues. CDR3 nucleotide sequence: TGTGCCAGCAGCGTGTTAGGGACTAGTTATGATACGCAGTATTTT. It encodes CASSVLGTSYDTQYF.

V gene TRBV7-9 combines with J gene TRBJ2-1; TRBD1 matches 10 bases. Germline values: CDR1 SEHNR, CDR2 FQNEAQ (reference sequence). With 3 bases clipped from V and 6 bases from J, the junction kept 8 bases outside the gene matches. The CDR3 extends over 16 amino acids. CDR3 in DNA: TGTGCCAGCAGCTTGCAAAGGACAGGGGGGGCCAATGAGCAGTTCTTC. Translation gives CASSLQRTGGANEQFF.

The chain combines TRBV18 with TRBJ2-2; the match to TRBD1 covers 7 bases. V shed 3 bases and J 6 bases; nucleotides not matched to a gene: 7. In germline, CDR1 is KGHSH, CDR2 LQKENI. The CDR3 contains 15 residues. The CDR3, as DNA: TGTGCCAGCTCACCTCAGGGCCAGGGGGCCGGGGAGCTGTTTTTT. Residues: CASSPQGQGAGELFF.

The chain joins TRBV12-5 to TRBJ2-1; TRBD2 is a possible D gene (7 bases). The CDR3 has 16 residues. The V gene lost 2 bases and the J gene lost 10 bases, with 21 bases spanning the gap. The germline gives CDR1 LGHNT, CDR2 FRNRAP. The CDR3 sequence is CASGLKERGGLLEQFF. CDR3 nucleotides: TGTGCTAGTGGTTTGAAGGAAAGGGGGGGGCTACTAGAGCAGTTCTTC.

The chain is built from TRBV6-5 and TRBJ1-1; no clear D gene. Germline V lookup: CDR1 MNHEY, CDR2 SVGAGI. Trimming left V 2 bases short and J 5 bases short, with 15 bases between. The CDR3 has 15 residues. The CDR3 here is CASSYDGSRQTEAFF. The CDR3 region has the DNA TGTGCCAGCAGTTACGATGGTTCACGCCAGACTGAAGCTTTCTTT.

This clone has just one count. The V gene is TRBV2, the J gene TRBJ2-1; 14 nucleotides align to TRBD2. The length of the CDR3 is 17 residues. Germline V gene lookup returns CDR1 SNHLY and CDR2 FYNNEI. The junction had 7 bases not matched to a gene; V was cut back by 4 bases and J by 5 bases. CDR3 protein: CASSVRLAGGVHNEQFF. In DNA, the CDR3 is TGTGCCAGCAGTGTAAGACTAGCGGGAGGGGTCCACAATGAGCAGTTCTTC.

The gene calls are TRBV19 and TRBJ2-1; 13 bases line up with TRBD2. The CDR3 sequence is 15 residues long. Losses at the gene ends were 5 bases for V and 9 bases for J; bases not matched to a gene: 7. Germline V CDR1 and CDR2: LNHDA, SQIVND (reference sequence). The CDR3, as DNA: TGTGCCAGTAGTCGGACTAGCGGGAGCGAGGGTGAGCAGTTCTTC. It specifies CASSRTSGSEGEQFF.